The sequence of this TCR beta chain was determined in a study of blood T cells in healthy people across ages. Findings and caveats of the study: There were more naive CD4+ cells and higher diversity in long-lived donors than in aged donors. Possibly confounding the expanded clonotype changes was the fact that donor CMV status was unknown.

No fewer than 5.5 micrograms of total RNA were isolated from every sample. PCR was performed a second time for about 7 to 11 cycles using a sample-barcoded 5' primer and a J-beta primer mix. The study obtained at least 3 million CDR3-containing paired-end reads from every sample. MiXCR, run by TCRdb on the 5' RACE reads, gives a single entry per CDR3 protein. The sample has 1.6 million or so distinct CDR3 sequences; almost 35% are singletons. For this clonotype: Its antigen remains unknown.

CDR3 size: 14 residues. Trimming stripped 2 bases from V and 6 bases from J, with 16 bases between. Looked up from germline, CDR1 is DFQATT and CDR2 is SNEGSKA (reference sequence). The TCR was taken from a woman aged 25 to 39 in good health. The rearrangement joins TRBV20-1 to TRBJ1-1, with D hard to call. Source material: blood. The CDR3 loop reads CSARSGGKNSEAFF. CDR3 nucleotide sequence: TGCAGTGCTAGATCGGGAGGGAAAAATTCTGAAGCTTTCTTT.